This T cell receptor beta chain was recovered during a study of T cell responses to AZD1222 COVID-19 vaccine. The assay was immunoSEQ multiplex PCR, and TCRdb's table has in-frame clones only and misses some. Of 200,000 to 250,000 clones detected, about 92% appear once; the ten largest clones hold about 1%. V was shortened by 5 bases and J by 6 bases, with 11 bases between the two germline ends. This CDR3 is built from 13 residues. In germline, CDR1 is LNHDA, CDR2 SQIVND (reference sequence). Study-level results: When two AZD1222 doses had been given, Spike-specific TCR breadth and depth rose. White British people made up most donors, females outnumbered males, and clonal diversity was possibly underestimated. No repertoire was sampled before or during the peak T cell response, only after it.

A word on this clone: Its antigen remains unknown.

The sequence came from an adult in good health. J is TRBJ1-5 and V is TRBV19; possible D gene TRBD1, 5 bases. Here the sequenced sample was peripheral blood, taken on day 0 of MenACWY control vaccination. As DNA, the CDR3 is TGTGCCAGTAGTTTGGAGGGGCTTCAGCCCCAGCATTTT. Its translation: CASSLEGLQPQHF.